The rows below give T cell receptor beta chains drawn from one sample of a study of prognosis after radiotherapy for stage I lung cancer. TCRdb analysed the multiplex PCR reads with MiXCR anew, one entry per CDR3 protein. The data hold approximately 16,000 distinct CDR3 sequences, with 29% observed a single time. Here the sequenced sample was PBMCs, taken before or after stereotactic body radiation therapy (not recorded which). These receptors came from a donor over 45 with non-small cell lung cancer. Both conserved end residues are part of each CDR3. D genes are given only for firm matches. Size tells how often a clone was seen (once, few, many) or the class of an expanded clone, and some rows leave it out.

d_call,v_call,clone_size,j_call,cdr3_aa,cdr3_nt
TRBD2,TRBV12-3/TRBV12-4,-,TRBJ2-1,CASRPAGDGVEQFF,TGTGCCAGCAGGCCAGCGGGAGACGGGGTGGAGCAGTTCTTC
TRBD1,TRBV15,many,TRBJ2-1,CATSGQGVYNEQFF,TGTGCCACCAGCGGACAGGGGGTGTACAATGAGCAGTTCTTC
-,TRBV11-3,many,TRBJ2-7,CASSSQGTDYEQYF,TGTGCCAGCAGTTCCCAGGGGACGGACTACGAGCAGTACTTC
-,TRBV2,many,TRBJ1-5,CASSGGGASNQPQHF,TGTGCCAGCAGTGGTGGGGGGGCGAGCAATCAGCCCCAGCATTTT
-,TRBV12-3/TRBV12-4,many,TRBJ2-4,CASSPPRPAKNIQYF,TGTGCCAGCAGCCCACCCCGCCCGGCCAAAAACATTCAGTACTTC
TRBD1,TRBV3-1,many,TRBJ1-5,CASSRTGTGGSRSNQPQHF,TGTGCCAGCAGCCGAACCGGGACAGGGGGTTCCAGAAGCAATCAGCCCCAGCATTTT
TRBD1,TRBV2,many,TRBJ1-3,CASSPGTGSGNTIYF,TGTGCCAGCAGCCCCGGGACAGGCTCTGGAAACACCATATATTTT
-,TRBV2,many,TRBJ1-5,CASSDRQDSNQPQHF,TGTGCCAGCAGTGACAGGCAAGATAGCAATCAGCCCCAGCATTTT
-,TRBV20-1,-,TRBJ2-7,CSARDRVWVQYF,TGCAGTGCTAGAGATCGGGTCTGGGTCCAGTACTTC
-,TRBV20-1,many,TRBJ2-6,CSARGSSGANVLTF,TGCAGTGCTAGAGGTAGCTCTGGGGCCAACGTCCTGACTTTC
TRBD1,TRBV6-5,many,TRBJ2-7,CASSYAWGQDYEQYF,TGTGCCAGCAGTTACGCATGGGGACAGGACTACGAGCAGTACTTC
TRBD2,TRBV9,-,TRBJ2-2,CASSGGRGRLITGELFF,TGTGCCAGCAGCGGCGGGAGGGGGCGTCTGATCACCGGGGAGCTGTTTTTT
TRBD1,TRBV7-2,many,TRBJ2-5,CASSFGQGNSQETQYF,TGTGCCAGCAGCTTTGGACAGGGCAACAGCCAAGAGACCCAGTACTTC
TRBD1,TRBV10-3,-,TRBJ2-1,CAIRTGVGNGQFF,TGTGCCATCAGGACAGGGGTGGGCAATGGGCAGTTCTTC
TRBD1,TRBV20-1,medium-sized,TRBJ1-6,CSAGTGGVNSPLHF,TGCAGTGCTGGGACAGGGGGCGTCAATTCACCCCTCCACTTT
-,TRBV19,many,TRBJ2-3,CASSIANVHTDTQYF,TGTGCCAGTAGTATAGCCAACGTACACACAGATACGCAGTATTTT
-,TRBV4-3,many,TRBJ2-1,CASSQEAWEELREQFF,TGCGCCAGCAGCCAAGAGGCCTGGGAGGAACTTCGGGAGCAGTTCTTC
-,TRBV25-1,many,TRBJ2-3,CASSEEGATDTQYF,TGTGCCAGCAGTGAAGAGGGAGCCACAGATACGCAGTATTTT
-,TRBV6-2/TRBV6-3,once,TRBJ2-7,CASSEGGGAAYEQYF,TGTGCCAGCAGTGAAGGTGGCGGAGCCGCCTACGAGCAGTACTTC
-,TRBV28,many,TRBJ1-2,CASSLGVSGYGYTF,TGTGCCAGCAGTTTAGGGGTCTCTGGGTATGGCTACACCTTC
-,TRBV28,many,TRBJ1-2,CASSLGGLDYGYTF,TGTGCCAGCAGTTTAGGGGGGCTTGACTATGGCTACACCTTC
-,TRBV20-1,-,TRBJ1-2,CSVSAPGDRPFDYGYTF,TGCAGTGTTAGCGCACCCGGTGACAGGCCCTTCGACTATGGCTACACATTC
-,TRBV3-1,many,TRBJ2-3,CASSQMVDTQYF,TGTGCCAGCAGCCAAATGGTAGATACGCAGTATTTT
TRBD1,TRBV5-4,-,TRBJ2-1,CASSLKTSAGTGLGNEQFF,TGTGCCAGCAGCTTGAAAACAAGCGCCGGGACAGGGCTCGGGAATGAGCAGTTCTTC